Listed below are T cell receptor beta chains from one sample, sequenced in a study of T cell repertoires in cytomegalovirus infection. TCRdb reprocessed the reads with MiXCR, giving one entry per CDR3 protein. The sample lists some 600,000 distinct CDR3 sequences; more than 20% were seen once. Sequencing was performed on CD8+ T cells from PBMCs. The receptors derive from a human donor in good health (CMV status not recorded). Some clones in this sample may be carry-over from other donors' samples. Both conserved end residues are trimmed from each CDR3. The order of the fields is J gene, D gene, V gene, CDR3 protein. The D gene is left open where the match is weak.

J: TRBJ2-1; D: NA; V: TRBV4-1; CDR3: ASSPVLGEQF
J: TRBJ1-2; D: NA; V: TRBV7-9; CDR3: ASSLVSRDGYT
J: TRBJ2-1; D: TRBD2; V: TRBV6-6; CDR3: ASSYSNGGANEQF
J: TRBJ2-3; D: TRBD2; V: TRBV15; CDR3: ATSSLQTSNKGDTQY
J: TRBJ2-1; D: NA; V: TRBV25-1; CDR3: ASSELASVSHEQF
J: TRBJ2-3; D: TRBD2; V: TRBV6-8; CDR3: ASSFSPFDSGGARADTQY
J: TRBJ1-3; D: NA; V: TRBV13; CDR3: ASSFGVANTIY
J: TRBJ1-1; D: NA; V: TRBV7-9; CDR3: ASSSQALNTEAF
J: TRBJ1-6; D: NA; V: TRBV5-4; CDR3: ASSADSLDSPLH
J: TRBJ2-2; D: NA; V: TRBV11-2; CDR3: ASSLKTGTGELF
J: TRBJ2-1; D: NA; V: TRBV29-1; CDR3: SVVQGVHNEQF
J: TRBJ2-7; D: TRBD1; V: TRBV5-1; CDR3: ASSLAGGQTGGDEQY
J: TRBJ1-1; D: NA; V: TRBV20-1; CDR3: SARERGWGVDTEAF
J: TRBJ2-2; D: NA; V: TRBV12-3/TRBV12-4; CDR3: ASRASSIGNTGELF
J: TRBJ2-5; D: TRBD1; V: TRBV3-1; CDR3: ASSLTGVDRETQY
J: TRBJ2-3; D: TRBD1; V: TRBV6-5; CDR3: ASSSGQGKDTQY
J: TRBJ2-3; D: NA; V: TRBV29-1; CDR3: SVEGGEEFSTDTQY
J: TRBJ1-2; D: NA; V: TRBV10-3; CDR3: AISEPLQGNYDYT
J: TRBJ2-1; D: NA; V: TRBV12-3/TRBV12-4; CDR3: ASTLTGPSYNEQF
J: TRBJ2-3; D: TRBD2; V: TRBV7-8; CDR3: ASSISGGLTDTQY
J: TRBJ2-5; D: NA; V: TRBV7-8; CDR3: ASSLARGLRETQY
J: TRBJ2-2; D: NA; V: TRBV6-6; CDR3: ASSYPRGRQTNTGELF
J: TRBJ2-3; D: TRBD2; V: TRBV6-2/TRBV6-3; CDR3: ASTSGGTDTQY
J: TRBJ2-7; D: NA; V: TRBV7-8; CDR3: ASSLVPLPKDEQY
J: TRBJ2-4; D: NA; V: TRBV5-4; CDR3: ASSPQGRLNIQY
J: TRBJ2-5; D: NA; V: TRBV20-1; CDR3: SARDLVQGGETQY
J: TRBJ1-1; D: TRBD1; V: TRBV7-8; CDR3: ASSSTGTGYTEAF
J: TRBJ1-5; D: NA; V: TRBV20-1; CDR3: SARDPAVVYSNQPQH
J: TRBJ1-5; D: NA; V: TRBV28; CDR3: ASSGIEDNQPQH
J: TRBJ1-1; D: NA; V: TRBV15; CDR3: ATSSGGGAEAF
J: TRBJ2-1; D: NA; V: TRBV7-2; CDR3: ASSLSYYMGNNEQF
J: TRBJ2-1; D: NA; V: TRBV7-2; CDR3: ASSLGGVGLGSREQF
J: TRBJ2-1; D: NA; V: TRBV7-3; CDR3: ASSPYGGPYNEQF
J: TRBJ1-2; D: NA; V: TRBV20-1; CDR3: SAPTWTENYGYT
J: TRBJ2-1; D: NA; V: TRBV20-1; CDR3: SARGLIYNEQF
J: TRBJ1-2; D: NA; V: TRBV2; CDR3: ASMGGRSYGYT
J: TRBJ2-1; D: NA; V: TRBV28; CDR3: ASSPLVEGPYNEQF
J: TRBJ2-1; D: TRBD2; V: TRBV5-1; CDR3: ASSLAEIAGPLGNEQF